This TCR beta chain stems from a study of T cell responses to AZD1222 COVID-19 vaccine. The germline V gene has CDR1 MNHNS and CDR2 SASEGT. The V gene lost 2 bases and the J gene lost 1 base, with 8 bases spanning the gap. This CDR3 is 14 amino acids long. The protocol was immunoSEQ multiplex PCR, while the TCRdb copy is restricted to in-frame clones and leaves out a portion. The sample holds about 120,000 clones, about 91% seen once. The sample was peripheral blood, taken 28 days after the second AZD1222 dose. The rearrangement links TRBV6-1 to TRBJ1-1; maybe TRBD1 (5 bases). This clonotype originated in an adult who received the AZD1222 COVID-19 vaccine. CDR3 in amino acids: CASSESGGNTEAFF. The CDR3 coding sequence is TGTGCCAGCAGTGAATCGGGGGGGAACACTGAAGCTTTCTTT.